The entry below describes one T cell receptor (beta chain). What it binds is unknown. The data derive from a study of T cells after yellow fever vaccination. At the level of the study: Fractions of limited cellularity were prepared by means of SMART-Seq v4 Ultra Low Input. Findings and caveats of the study: At around 96% for CD4 and approximately 89% for CD8, most primary-vaccination clones showed up again after the booster. Peaking faster, on day 5 versus 15, the secondary response was nonetheless weaker.

Trimming shortened V by 4 bases and J by 5 bases, and 15 bases separated the two germline ends. This CDR3 comprises 15 residues. Germline-derived CDR1 and CDR2 are SGHNT and YYREEE (reference sequence). Each CDR3 protein is one row after TCRdb ran MiXCR on the 5' RACE reads. The sample has some 600,000 distinct CDR3 sequences; approximately 13% are singletons. This sequence was found in a man aged 25-40 years who received the YFV17D yellow fever vaccine. Source: PBMCs, taken on the day of the yellow fever booster vaccination. The gene calls are TRBV5-4 and TRBJ2-2; D remains ambiguous. CDR3 DNA sequence: TGTGCCAGCAGCGCCGGCGGTGGGTTTACCGGGGAGCTGTTTTTT. This sequence encodes CASSAGGGFTGELFF.